These 29 T cell receptor beta chains were sequenced from one sample in a study of T-cell reconstitution after alpha-beta-depleted transplantation in children. Using unique molecular identifiers, the investigators prepared the TCRbeta library. A single record per CDR3 protein comes from TCRdb applying MiXCR to the PCR reads. Among over 400,000 distinct CDR3 sequences, 43% were seen once, and the ten largest hold 25% to 30%. Sequenced material: PBMCs, taken before TCRalphabeta/CD19-depleted stem cell transplant. The receptor source for this set is a girl aged 2 to 10 with aplastic anemia, due to receive a stem cell transplant.

This clonotype was picked up a small number of times. The rearrangement joins TRBV14 to TRBJ2-2, with TRBD1 matching over 8 bases. The CDR3 length is 16 residues. V gave up 3 bases and J gave up 4 bases; unmatched junction bases: 7. Germline CDR1 and CDR2: SGHDN and FVKESK. The CDR3 nucleotides read TGTGCCAGCAGCCACGCGGACAGGGCGCGCACCGGGGAGCTGTTTTTT. Its translation is CASSHADRARTGELFF.

This chain uses TRBV10-3 with TRBJ1-3; no clear D gene. From germline, CDR1 is ENHRY and CDR2 SYGVKD. The CDR3 is made up of 14 amino acids. The V end was cut by 5 bases, the J end by 1 base, with 9 bases between. CDR3 protein: CAISPHLSGNTIYF. For the CDR3, the DNA is TGTGCCATCAGTCCTCACTTATCTGGAAACACCATATATTTT.

This clonotype was seen at least ten times. The rearrangement links TRBV29-1 to TRBJ2-7; D gene uncertain. The CDR3 is made up of 11 amino acids. The V and J ends lost 2 bases and 3 bases respectively, with 5 bases between them. CDR1 and CDR2 from the germline V gene are SQVTM and ANQGSEA. CDR3 coding DNA: TGCAGCGTTGAATGGGGCTACGAGCAGTACTTC. It translates to CSVEWGYEQYF.

The rearrangement uses TRBV29-1 and TRBJ2-7; D is possibly TRBD1 (5 bases). The CDR3 is 14 amino acids. Germline V gene data show CDR1 as SQVTM and CDR2 as ANQGSEA. Trimming shortened V by 0 bases and J by 0 bases, and 9 bases separated the two germline ends. CDR3 loop: CSVEDHQGSYEQYF. The CDR3 nucleotides read TGCAGCGTTGAAGATCACCAGGGCTCCTACGAGCAGTACTTC.

The gene calls are TRBV18 and TRBJ2-3, with D perhaps matching TRBD2 (5 bases). Germline V gene lookup returns CDR1 KGHSH and CDR2 LQKENI. CDR3 length equals 17 residues. The V gene lost 1 base and the J gene lost 2 bases, with 16 bases spanning the gap. The CDR3 here is CASSPRLRGPSTDTQYF. The CDR3 nucleotides read TGTGCCAGCTCACCACGTTTACGCGGGCCCTCCACAGATACGCAGTATTTT. The variable domain in full, completed from reference TRBV18 and TRBJ2-3, reads NAGVMQNPRHLVRRRGQEARLRCSPMKGHSHVYWYRQLPEEGLKFMVYLQKENIIDESGMPKERFSAEFPKEGPSILRIQQVVRGDSAAYFCASSPRLRGPSTDTQYFGPGTRLTVL.

The J gene is TRBJ2-3, the V gene TRBV5-1; D gene ambiguous. Germline assignment: CDR1 SGHRS and CDR2 YFSETQ. V lost 2 bases, J lost 5 bases, and 12 bases lay in between. The length of the CDR3 is 14 residues. CDR3 loop: CASSFLLAGDTQYF. CDR3 sequence (DNA): TGCGCCAGCAGCTTCCTTTTAGCTGGAGATACGCAGTATTTT.

The chain is built from TRBV7-8 and TRBJ2-1, with 13 bases lining up with TRBD2. V gave up 5 bases and J gave up 6 bases; unmatched junction bases: 4. The CDR3 sequence is 15 residues long. The germline CDR1 and CDR2 sequences are SGHVS and FQNEAQ. The CDR3 DNA follows: TGTGCCAGCAGCCGCGGACTAGCGGGAGCCAATGAGCAGTTCTTC. Its translation is CASSRGLAGANEQFF.

This chain uses TRBV28 with TRBJ2-1, with 7 bases lining up with TRBD2. This CDR3 comprises 15 residues. With V trimmed by 2 bases and J by 3 bases, 4 bases remained unmatched. Germline V lookup: CDR1 MDHEN, CDR2 SYDVKM. The CDR3 is CASSLVGLYYNEQFF. The CDR3 DNA reads as TGTGCCAGCAGTTTAGTGGGACTATACTACAATGAGCAGTTCTTC.

This clonotype showed up just a few times. The chain links TRBV10-2 to TRBJ1-1; no reliable D call. The germline CDR1 and CDR2 sequences are WSHSY and SAAADI. The CDR3 extends over 11 amino acids. V was pared by 4 bases and J by 7 bases, with 7 bases between. The DNA for the CDR3 is TGCGCCAGCAGTGCCGGCCTTGAAGCTTTCTTT. This sequence encodes CASSAGLEAFF.

The rearrangement uses TRBV12-3 or TRBV12-4 and TRBJ1-3; 9 nucleotides line up with TRBD1. V shed 3 bases and J 3 bases; nucleotides not matched to a gene: 6. There are 16 residues in the CDR3. This CDR3 is CASSFGQGRDGNTIYF. The CDR3, as DNA: TGTGCCAGCAGTTTTGGACAGGGGCGAGATGGAAACACCATATATTTT.

This clonotype was seen a few times. The DNA for the CDR3 is TGCAGTGCGCCATTCGCGGGACTAGTTTTCCATGAGCAGTTCTTC. Its translation is CSAPFAGLVFHEQFF. The chain recombines TRBV20-1 with TRBJ2-1; 8 bases are shared with TRBD2. The V gene end was trimmed by 6 bases and the J gene end by 8 bases; junction bases not matched to a gene: 15. Germline-derived CDR1 and CDR2 are DFQATT and SNEGSKA (reference sequence). The CDR3 covers 15 residues.

This clonotype was counted between two and nine times. Written as DNA, the CDR3 is TGTGCCAGCAGTTCCGGACAGGGTTGGGATGAGCAGTTCTTC. This encodes CASSSGQGWDEQFF. The chain has TRBV12-3 or TRBV12-4 and TRBJ2-1; 8 bases are a match to TRBD1. The CDR3 covers 14 residues. J was trimmed by 8 bases and V by 4 bases; bases with no gene match: 7.

The chain uses TRBV28 and TRBJ2-7; 11 nucleotides agree with TRBD2. Germline CDR1 MDHEN, CDR2 SYDVKM. There are 16 residues in the CDR3. V lost 4 bases to trimming and J lost 2 bases; unmatched junction nucleotides: 7. The CDR3 region has the DNA TGTGCCAGCAGTTCAACCGCTAGCGGGGGGCCCTACGAGCAGTACTTC. Translated: CASSSTASGGPYEQYF.

This clonotype was seen a handful of times. V is TRBV29-1 and J is TRBJ2-1; 14 bases line up with TRBD2. The CDR3 extends over 16 amino acids. Trimming took 2 bases from V and 9 from J; bases not matched to a gene: 9. Germline CDR1 is SQVTM and CDR2 is ANQGSEA. The CDR3 nucleotides are TGCAGCGTTGAACTAAGACTAGCGGGAGGGCCAGGTGAGCAGTTCTTC. Its protein is CSVELRLAGGPGEQFF.

The chain uses TRBV5-1 and TRBJ2-2, with 7 bases lining up with TRBD1. The germline V gene encodes CDR1 SGHRS and CDR2 YFSETQ. The J segment lost 4 bases and the V segment lost 4 bases, leaving 1 base of the junction unmatched. The CDR3 extends over 13 amino acids. This CDR3 reads CASSDRATGELFF. In nucleotides, the CDR3 is TGCGCCAGCAGCGACAGGGCCACCGGGGAGCTGTTTTTT.

The V gene is TRBV20-1, the J gene TRBJ2-5; no clear D. The CDR3 contains 11 residues. CDR1 is DFQATT, CDR2 SNEGSKA, per germline (reference sequence). The V end lost 3 bases, the J end lost 5 bases, and 7 bases lay between the germline ends. The CDR3 region has the DNA TGCAGTGCTAGCCTACTCGAGACCCAGTACTTC. Its protein is CSASLLETQYF.

In its sample, this clonotype was seen many times. The chain is built from TRBV29-1 and TRBJ2-3; 8 bases agree with TRBD2. In germline, CDR1 is SQVTM, CDR2 ANQGSEA. Trimming took 0 bases from V and 0 from J; bases not matched to a gene: 8. This CDR3 contains 17 residues. The CDR3 DNA follows: TGCAGCGTTGAAGATTGGGCGGGGGGTCTAAGCACAGATACGCAGTATTTT. This gives the protein CSVEDWAGGLSTDTQYF.

The V and J genes are TRBV5-1 and TRBJ1-5; 7 nucleotides agree with TRBD1. The CDR3 has 15 amino acids. Germline values: CDR1 SGHRS, CDR2 YFSETQ. With 0 bases clipped from V and 3 bases from J, the junction kept 3 bases outside the gene matches. CDR3 nucleotide sequence: TGCGCCAGCAGCTTGGCCGGGACAGCCAATCAGCCCCAGCATTTT. This codes for CASSLAGTANQPQHF.

This clonotype was counted ten times or more. The chain links TRBV6-2 or TRBV6-3 to TRBJ2-4, with 11 bases that match TRBD1. From germline, CDR1 is MNHEY and CDR2 SVGEGT. The CDR3 is 11 residues long. Trimming took 9 bases from V and 9 from J; bases not matched to a gene: 1. CDR3 in DNA: TGTGCCAGTGGACAGGGGGCCATTCAGTACTTC. It translates to CASGQGAIQYF.

The chain uses TRBV2 and TRBJ2-7; no firm D call. The CDR3 has 13 amino acids. V shed 7 bases and J shed 0 bases, with 10 bases lying between them. CDR1 SNHLY and CDR2 FYNNEI come from the germline V gene. The CDR3 loop is CASTWTASYEQYF. The CDR3 coding sequence is TGTGCCAGCACCTGGACGGCCTCCTACGAGCAGTACTTC.

This clonotype was observed once. The rearrangement joins TRBV20-1 to TRBJ2-7; 8 nucleotides match TRBD2. Germline CDR1 DFQATT, CDR2 SNEGSKA (reference sequence). The CDR3 has 13 residues. J lost 6 bases, V lost 3 bases, and 7 bases had no gene match. The CDR3 region is CSARGVAGSEQYF. CDR3 coding DNA: TGCAGTGCTAGGGGGGTAGCGGGGAGCGAGCAGTACTTC.

This clonotype came up many times. The chain carries TRBV14 and TRBJ2-5; the D call may be TRBD1 or TRBD2 (5 bases each). Trimming took off 5 bases at V and 4 bases at J, with 17 bases between the two ends. CDR1 is SGHDN and CDR2 is FVKESK in the germline V gene. The CDR3 extends over 15 amino acids. Here the CDR3 reads CASSKGRMRGETQYF. The CDR3 coding sequence is TGTGCCAGCAGCAAAGGCCGAATGAGGGGAGAGACCCAGTACTTC.

The chain carries TRBV12-3 or TRBV12-4 and TRBJ2-1; 7 bases match TRBD1. The trim removed 2 bases at V and 7 bases at J, leaving 11 bases unmatched. This CDR3 comprises 16 residues. CDR3 amino acids: CASSLPNRGSINEQFF. For the CDR3, the DNA is TGTGCCAGCAGTTTACCGAACAGGGGAAGTATAAATGAGCAGTTCTTC.

Within the sample, this clonotype is medium-sized. This chain links TRBV7-2 with TRBJ1-2; 8 nucleotides agree with TRBD1. V lost 5 bases and J lost 4; bases outside the gene matches: 12. The CDR3 is made up of 16 amino acids. Germline CDR1 SGHTA, CDR2 FQGNSA. The CDR3 coding sequence is TGTGCCAGCAGCCCAGTCCCGGGACAGGCTGCCTATGGCTACACCTTC. Its translation: CASSPVPGQAAYGYTF.

This clonotype appeared many times. V usage is TRBV10-2 and J usage is TRBJ2-2; TRBD2 aligns across 7 bases. The length of the CDR3 is 15 residues. Germline V lookup: CDR1 WSHSY, CDR2 SAAADI. V lost 2 bases to trimming and J lost 7 bases; unmatched junction nucleotides: 7. The CDR3: CASSETRLAFGELFF. CDR3 nucleotide sequence: TGCGCCAGCAGTGAGACCCGACTAGCTTTCGGGGAGCTGTTTTTT.

This clonotype was detected ten times or more. This rearrangement joins TRBV20-1 to TRBJ2-7; D is perhaps TRBD2 (6 bases). The germline gives CDR1 DFQATT, CDR2 SNEGSKA (reference sequence). This CDR3 has 13 amino acids. Trimming pared 6 bases from V and 7 bases from J, leaving 19 bases between. The CDR3 DNA follows: TGCAGTGCCCGCTTGCGGGGTGGAGTGGAGCAGTACTTC. Its protein is CSARLRGGVEQYF.

This clonotype came up many times. The chain links TRBV11-2 to TRBJ2-1, with 7 bases fitting TRBD2. Germline CDR1 and CDR2: SGHAT and FQNNGV. CDR3 length: 15 residues. V shed 5 bases, J shed 7 bases, and the junction held 11 bases outside the gene matches. Written as DNA, the CDR3 is TGTGCCAGCAGCGGGGTGAGGGAGGGGCGGAATGAGCAGTTCTTC. This encodes CASSGVREGRNEQFF.

This clonotype has ten or more counts. The J gene is TRBJ1-3, the V gene TRBV7-2; the D gene is possibly TRBD1 (5 bases). This CDR3 contains 17 residues. Trimming took off 5 bases at V and 0 bases at J, with 17 bases between the two ends. Germline V gene lookup returns CDR1 SGHTA and CDR2 FQGNSA. The CDR3 DNA follows: TGTGCCAGCAGCGCCCGGGACCGCCGTACCTCTGGAAACACCATATATTTT. Encoded protein: CASSARDRRTSGNTIYF.

The rearrangement joins TRBV5-1 to TRBJ2-6, with a weak D call TRBD2 (5 bases). Germline assignment: CDR1 SGHRS and CDR2 YFSETQ. The CDR3 is 17 residues long. V lost 4 bases and J 0 bases, leaving 14 bases between the germline ends. CDR3 sequence reads: CASSPFPGNSGANVLTF. The CDR3 DNA follows: TGCGCCAGCAGCCCCTTTCCGGGAAACTCTGGGGCCAACGTCCTGACTTTC.